The TCR beta chain described here comes from a study of beta chain features in type 1 diabetes listed by TCRdb under 2018. In terms of the full investigation: Mean age, gender distribution, total cell number and subset yield did not differ between patients and healthy donors. A total of 90 million to 140 million sorted cells were examined across all samples, and RNA yield correlated strongly with the number of cells per subset. The study compared the TCRB repertoires of sorted circulating CD4+ T cell subsets in recently diagnosed type 1 diabetes patients with those in matched healthy donors. Regulatory and stem cell-like memory subsets were isolated from only 8 patients and roughly eight healthy donors, whereas naive and central memory subsets came from all 30 or so donors. Overall study results and their limits: Sequencing cDNA rather than genomic DNA could over-represent highly expressing activated cells, although activation and CD3 levels did not differ between groups. PCR may preferentially amplify shorter templates, but because patient and control samples were amplified and corrected together, any resulting skew would affect both groups equally. Only small numbers of individuals were included in the HLA sub-analyses, which left unresolved whether HLA type had any influence on TCRB rearrangement. A moderate but significant shortening of TCRB CDR3 length was observed in type 1 diabetes patients in all four CD4+ subsets. At VDJ recombination sites, type 1 diabetes patients had fewer insertions and more deleted nucleotides, which implies abnormalities in thymic rearrangement. Naive, central memory and regulatory TCRB repertoires appeared to be more alike among patients than among healthy donors.

As to this clone: No cognate antigen has been identified for it. Base qualities were left out, and no much larger clone turns up one base away.

Each donor gave one peripheral blood draw, approximately 110 mL on average, collected into heparinised tubes. Using a panel that included CD45RO, CCR7, CD25, CD127, CD95 and CD27, naive, central memory, regulatory and stem cell-like memory CD4+ T cells were sorted on a BD FACSAria II. All sorted populations exceeded 95% purity. PBMCs were isolated right away by Lymphoprep density gradient centrifugation and were stained directly, without culture. So that batch effects would be minimized, each experiment stained and sorted samples in pairs, pairing one healthy donor with one patient. All of the isolated RNA was reverse transcribed with the High Capacity cDNA Reverse Transcription Kit, so expressed TCRB transcripts were sequenced. Deep immunoSEQ sequencing was applied to naive, central memory and regulatory T cell samples, giving an average of around 3.4 million total reads per sample. After sorted cells were lysed in RLT buffer, RNA was extracted with DNase-treated RNeasy Micro or Mini kits, with the choice depending on cell number. To prevent cross-contamination, every cell subset was processed on its own, while patient and healthy donor samples were processed together. Using the immunoSEQ multiplex PCR, TCRB sequences were amplified from cDNA into 87-bp fragments spanning the CDR3 region. Amplicons were sequenced on the Illumina HiSeq platform. The published analysis was carried out like this. PCR bias was corrected computationally using synthetic template baselines, and reads within Hamming distance 2 were collapsed, with unmergeable singletons discarded. By aligning reads against IMGT, V, D and J genes, CDR3 length, and insertions or deletions at six rearrangement sites were assigned. Within each subset, clonotype counts were normalized to sorted cell number, after which true diversity and Gini coefficients were computed with the tcR R package. The overlap coefficient, calculated on TCRB nucleotide sequences, was used to measure repertoire sharing. Out-of-frame TCRB sequences from naive cells were analyzed to stand in for the pre-selection repertoire. The table comes from immuneACCESS by way of TCRdb, which keeps in-frame sequences with V and J called. Part of the clones is missing from these tables; in studies checked, under half for an unresolved V gene and the rest for unknown reasons. Clonal size and the V and J genes are those of that table, whereas D and trimming came from the DNA. A total of 230,000 or so clones appear in this sample, about a sixth of them only once. The top ten clonotypes cover less than 0.09% of the sample.

Counted from cysteine to phenylalanine, this CDR3 has 14 amino acids. Only the CDR3 portion is preserved as DNA: 42 bases, with reading frame beginning at the first base. Here V drops 6 bases and J drops 6 bases, and the junction holds 9 bases not matched to any gene. CDR1 and CDR2, looked up from the germline V gene (reference sequence), are SEHNR and FQNEAQ. The sequenced sample consisted of naive CD4+ T cells from blood. The sample's cell subset or site label, decoded: true naive CD4+ T cells. This clonotype was sampled from a man aged 25 to 40 with type 1 diabetes. Recombination connected TRBV7-9 to TRBJ2-7, and TRBD1 matches 9 of the central bases. The CDR3 protein: CASRQSGTGPEQYF. The nucleotides read TGTGCCAGCAGGCAAAGTGGGACAGGGCCCGAGCAGTACTTC.